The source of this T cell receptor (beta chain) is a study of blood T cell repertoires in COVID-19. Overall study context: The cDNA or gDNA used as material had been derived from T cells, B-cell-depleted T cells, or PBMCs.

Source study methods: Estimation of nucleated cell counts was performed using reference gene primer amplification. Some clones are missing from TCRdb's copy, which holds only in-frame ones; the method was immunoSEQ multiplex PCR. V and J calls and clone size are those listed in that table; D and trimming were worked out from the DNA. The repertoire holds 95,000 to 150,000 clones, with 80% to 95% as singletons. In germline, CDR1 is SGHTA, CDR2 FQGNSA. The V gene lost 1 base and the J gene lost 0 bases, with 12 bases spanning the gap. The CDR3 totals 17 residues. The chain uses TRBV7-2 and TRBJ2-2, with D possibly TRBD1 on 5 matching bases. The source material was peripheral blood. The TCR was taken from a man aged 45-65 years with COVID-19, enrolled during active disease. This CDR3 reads CASSLDRSAANTGELFF. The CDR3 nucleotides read TGTGCCAGCAGCTTAGACAGGAGTGCGGCGAACACCGGGGAGCTGTTTTTT.